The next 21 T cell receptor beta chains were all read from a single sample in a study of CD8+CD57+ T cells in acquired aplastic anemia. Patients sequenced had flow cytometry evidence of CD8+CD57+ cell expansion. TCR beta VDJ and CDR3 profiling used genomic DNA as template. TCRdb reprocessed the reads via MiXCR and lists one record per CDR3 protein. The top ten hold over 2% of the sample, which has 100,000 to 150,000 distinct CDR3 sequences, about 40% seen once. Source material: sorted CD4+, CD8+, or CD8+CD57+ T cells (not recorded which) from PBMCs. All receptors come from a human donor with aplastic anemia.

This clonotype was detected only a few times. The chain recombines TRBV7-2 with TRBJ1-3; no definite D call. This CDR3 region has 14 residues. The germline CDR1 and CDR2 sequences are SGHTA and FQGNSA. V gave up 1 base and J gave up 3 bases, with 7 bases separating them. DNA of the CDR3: TGTGCCAGCAGCTTAGTAGATAGTGGAAACACCATATATTTT. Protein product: CASSLVDSGNTIYF.

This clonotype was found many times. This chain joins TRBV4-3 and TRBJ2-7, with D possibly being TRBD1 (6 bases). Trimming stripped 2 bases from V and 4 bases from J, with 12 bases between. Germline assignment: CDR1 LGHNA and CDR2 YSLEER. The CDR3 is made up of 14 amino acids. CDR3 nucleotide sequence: TGCGCCAGCAGCCAACAATCAGGGGCTTACGAGCAGTACTTC. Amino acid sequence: CASSQQSGAYEQYF.

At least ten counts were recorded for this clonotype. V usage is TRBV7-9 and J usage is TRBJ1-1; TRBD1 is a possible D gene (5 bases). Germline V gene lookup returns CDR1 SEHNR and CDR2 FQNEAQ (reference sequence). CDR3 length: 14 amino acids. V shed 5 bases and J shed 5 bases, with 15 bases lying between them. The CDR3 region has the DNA TGTGCCAGCAGCGGATCGGGACGTTGGACTGAAGCTTTCTTT. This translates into CASSGSGRWTEAFF.

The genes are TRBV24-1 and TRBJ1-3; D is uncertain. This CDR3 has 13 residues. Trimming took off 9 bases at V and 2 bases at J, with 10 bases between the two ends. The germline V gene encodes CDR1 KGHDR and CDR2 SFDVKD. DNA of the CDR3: TGTGCCACCTCCCAAACTACTGGAAACACCATATATTTT. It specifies CATSQTTGNTIYF.

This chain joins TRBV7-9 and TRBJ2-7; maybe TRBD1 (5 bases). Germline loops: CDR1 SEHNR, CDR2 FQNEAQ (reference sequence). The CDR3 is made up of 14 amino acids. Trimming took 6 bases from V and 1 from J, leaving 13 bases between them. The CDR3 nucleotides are TGTGCCAGCAGTGAAGACCCAGGGTCCTACGAGCAGTACGTC. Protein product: CASSEDPGSYEQYV.

This CDR3 reads CASSLDGTGSYNEQFF. The CDR3 coding sequence is TGCGCCAGCAGCTTGGACGGGACAGGGAGCTACAATGAGCAGTTCTTC. The chain has TRBV5-1 and TRBJ2-1, with 9 bases matching TRBD1. Germline V lookup: CDR1 SGHRS, CDR2 YFSETQ. The J segment lost 3 bases and the V segment lost 0 bases, leaving 4 bases of the junction unmatched. The CDR3 totals 16 residues.

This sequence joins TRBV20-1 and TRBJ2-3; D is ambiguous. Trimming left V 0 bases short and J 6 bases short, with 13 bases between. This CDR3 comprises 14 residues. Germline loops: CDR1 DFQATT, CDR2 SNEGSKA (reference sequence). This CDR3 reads CSARDRMGVDTQYF. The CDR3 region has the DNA TGCAGTGCTAGAGACCGAATGGGCGTCGATACGCAGTATTTT.

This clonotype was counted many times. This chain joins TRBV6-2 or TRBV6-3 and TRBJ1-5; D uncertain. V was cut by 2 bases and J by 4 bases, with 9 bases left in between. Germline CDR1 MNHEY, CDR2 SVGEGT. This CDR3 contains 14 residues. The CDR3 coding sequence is TGTGCCAGCAGTTACGGGAGGGAGAATCAGCCCCAGCATTTT. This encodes CASSYGRENQPQHF.

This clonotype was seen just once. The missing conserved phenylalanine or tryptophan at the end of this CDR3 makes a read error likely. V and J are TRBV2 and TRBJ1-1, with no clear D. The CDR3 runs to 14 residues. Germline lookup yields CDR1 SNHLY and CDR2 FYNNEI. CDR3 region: CASRVRGHNTEAFL. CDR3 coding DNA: TGCGCCAGCAGAGTCCGGGGTCACAACACTGAAGCTTTCCTT.

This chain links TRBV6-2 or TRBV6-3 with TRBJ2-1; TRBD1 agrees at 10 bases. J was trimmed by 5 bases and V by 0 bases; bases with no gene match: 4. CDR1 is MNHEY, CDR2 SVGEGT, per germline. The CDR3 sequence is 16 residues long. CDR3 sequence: CASSYSVGQGNNEQFF. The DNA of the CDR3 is TGTGCCAGCAGTTACTCAGTGGGACAGGGGAACAATGAGCAGTTCTTC.

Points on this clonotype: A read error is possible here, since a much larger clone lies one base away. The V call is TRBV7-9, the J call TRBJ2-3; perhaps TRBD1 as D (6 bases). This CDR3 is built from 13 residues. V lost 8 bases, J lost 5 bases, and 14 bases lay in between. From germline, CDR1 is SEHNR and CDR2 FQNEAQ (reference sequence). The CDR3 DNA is TGTGCCAGCTCCGGACAGAGAAGAGATACGCAGTATTTT. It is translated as CASSGQRRDTQYF.

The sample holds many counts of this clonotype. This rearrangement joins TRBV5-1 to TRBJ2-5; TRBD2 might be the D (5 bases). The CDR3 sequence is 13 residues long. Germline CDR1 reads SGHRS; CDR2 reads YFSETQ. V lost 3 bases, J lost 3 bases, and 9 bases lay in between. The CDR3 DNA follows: TGCGCCAGCAGCTGGGCTAGCAAAGAGACCCAGTACTTC. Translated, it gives CASSWASKETQYF.

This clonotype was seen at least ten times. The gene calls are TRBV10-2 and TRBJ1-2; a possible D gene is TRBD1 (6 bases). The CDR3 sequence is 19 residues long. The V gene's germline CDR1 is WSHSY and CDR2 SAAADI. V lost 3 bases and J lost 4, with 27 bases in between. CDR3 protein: CASSDYGGAAGEGFYGYTF. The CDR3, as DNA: TGCGCCAGCAGTGACTACGGGGGGGCGGCAGGGGAGGGGTTCTATGGCTACACCTTC.

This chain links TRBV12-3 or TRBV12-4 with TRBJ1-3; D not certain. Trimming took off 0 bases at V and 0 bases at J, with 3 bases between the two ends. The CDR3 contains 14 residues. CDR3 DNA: TGTGCCAGCAGTTTAGCTCACTCTGGAAACACCATATATTTT. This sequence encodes CASSLAHSGNTIYF.

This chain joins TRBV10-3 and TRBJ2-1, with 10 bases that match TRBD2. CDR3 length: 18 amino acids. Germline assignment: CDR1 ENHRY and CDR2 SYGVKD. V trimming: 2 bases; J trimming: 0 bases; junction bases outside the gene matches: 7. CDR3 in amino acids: CAISEVSGGRSSYNEQFF. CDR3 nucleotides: TGTGCCATCAGTGAGGTTAGCGGGGGGCGGAGCTCCTACAATGAGCAGTTCTTC.

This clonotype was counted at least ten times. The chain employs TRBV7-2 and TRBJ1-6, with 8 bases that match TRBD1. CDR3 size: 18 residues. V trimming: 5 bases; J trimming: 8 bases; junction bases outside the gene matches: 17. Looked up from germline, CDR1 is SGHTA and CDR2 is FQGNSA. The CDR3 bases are TGTGCCAGCAGCCCCAACCGTAGACAGGGGAGTGCGGATTCACCCCTCCACTTT. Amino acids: CASSPNRRQGSADSPLHF.

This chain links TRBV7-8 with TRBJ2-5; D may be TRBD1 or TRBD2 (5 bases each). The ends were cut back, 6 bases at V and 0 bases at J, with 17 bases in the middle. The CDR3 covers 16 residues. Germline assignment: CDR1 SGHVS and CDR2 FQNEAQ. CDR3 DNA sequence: TGTGCCAGCAGTTTGGGGCTAGCAGCGTACCAAGAGACCCAGTACTTC. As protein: CASSLGLAAYQETQYF. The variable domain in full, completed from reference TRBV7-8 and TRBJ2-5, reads GAGVSQSPRYKVAKRGQDVALRCDPISGHVSLFWYQQALGQGPEFLTYFQNEAQLDKSGLPSDRFFAERPEGSVSTLKIQRTQQEDSAVYLCASSLGLAAYQETQYFGPGTRLLVL.

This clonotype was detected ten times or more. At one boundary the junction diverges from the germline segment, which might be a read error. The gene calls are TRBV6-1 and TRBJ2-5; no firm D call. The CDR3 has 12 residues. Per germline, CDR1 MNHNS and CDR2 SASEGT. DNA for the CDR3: TGTGCCAGCAGACAACAACTTAAAGGATTCAGCTTC. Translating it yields CASRQQLKGFSF.

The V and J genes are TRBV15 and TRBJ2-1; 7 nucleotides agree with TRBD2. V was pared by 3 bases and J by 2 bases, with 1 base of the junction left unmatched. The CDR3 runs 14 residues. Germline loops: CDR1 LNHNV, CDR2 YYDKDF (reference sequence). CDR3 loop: CATSRGGTYNEQFF. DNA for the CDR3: TGTGCCACCAGCAGGGGGGGGACCTACAATGAGCAGTTCTTC.

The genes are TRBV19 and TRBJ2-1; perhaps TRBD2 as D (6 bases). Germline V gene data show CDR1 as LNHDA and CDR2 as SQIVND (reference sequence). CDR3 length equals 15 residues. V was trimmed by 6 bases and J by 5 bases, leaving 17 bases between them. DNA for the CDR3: TGTGCCAGTAGCAGGACTACCACGGGGAACAATGAGCAGTTCTTC. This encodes CASSRTTTGNNEQFF.

The CDR3 reads CASSSNGHYEQYF. CDR3 coding DNA: TGTGCCAGCAGCTCCAACGGACACTACGAGCAGTACTTC. The rearrangement joins TRBV7-7 to TRBJ2-7, with D tentatively TRBD1 (5 bases). CDR1 is SSHAT, CDR2 FNYEAQ, per germline (reference sequence). V lost 4 bases and J lost 3, with 10 bases in between. The CDR3 loop spans 13 amino acids.